The 31 T cell receptor beta chains below come from one sample, sequenced in a study of cytomegalovirus exposure and HLA in healthy donors. The PCR was carried out with 60 Vbeta primers and 13 Jbeta primers. The data were produced by immunoSEQ multiplex PCR, yet TCRdb's version contains in-frame clones alone and is incomplete. In the table there are roughly 72,000 clones, around two thirds of which are singletons. What was sequenced was PBMCs. The origin of the receptors is a human donor in good health.

A few counts support this clone. The V gene is TRBV28, the J gene TRBJ1-4; 10 positions match TRBD1. This CDR3 has 15 residues. Germline V gene sequence: CDR1 MDHEN, CDR2 SYDVKM. The trim removed 6 bases at V and 5 bases at J, leaving 6 bases unmatched. The CDR3 DNA reads TGTGCCAGCAGACCCCCGGGACAGGGGAATGAAAAACTGTTTTTT. Protein product: CASRPPGQGNEKLFF.

This clone turned up a few times. The chain carries TRBV6-1 and TRBJ2-1; 8 bases agree with TRBD1. From germline, CDR1 is MNHNS and CDR2 SASEGT. The junction had 6 bases not matched to a gene; V was cut back by 8 bases and J by 0 bases. This CDR3 has 15 residues. The CDR3 DNA follows: TGTGCCAGCCCGGGGACAGGAAGCTCCTACAATGAGCAGTTCTTC. Translated: CASPGTGSSYNEQFF.

The chain uses TRBV18 and TRBJ1-5; 10 bases align to TRBD1. The germline V gene has CDR1 KGHSH and CDR2 LQKENI. The CDR3 consists of 15 residues. Germline trimming cut 3 bases from V and 2 bases from J; bases unmatched to any gene: 1. CDR3 loop: CASSPGTGGNQPQHF. CDR3 DNA: TGTGCCAGCTCACCGGGGACAGGGGGCAATCAGCCCCAGCATTTT.

The V gene is TRBV29-1, the J gene TRBJ2-5; D might be TRBD1 (6 bases). Germline-derived CDR1 and CDR2 are SQVTM and ANQGSEA. Trimming stripped 3 bases from V and 7 bases from J, with 15 bases between. The CDR3 loop spans 13 amino acids. CDR3 DNA: TGCAGCGTTGAGGTGGGGGCCCGGGGGACCCAGTACTTC. Translated, it gives CSVEVGARGTQYF.

This chain connects TRBV4-2 to TRBJ2-5; 12 positions agree with TRBD2. Germline V CDR1 and CDR2: LGHNA, YNFKEQ. The CDR3 has 18 amino acids. Trimming cost V 4 bases and J 2 bases; bases outside gene matches: 11. The CDR3 loop reads CASSLGDLAGGYQETQYF. The CDR3 DNA reads TGTGCCAGCAGCCTGGGGGATCTAGCGGGAGGGTATCAAGAGACCCAGTACTTC.

The chain uses TRBV4-1 and TRBJ2-1; 12 bases agree with TRBD2. CDR3 length: 17 amino acids. With 4 bases clipped from V and 6 bases from J, the junction kept 10 bases outside the gene matches. Looked up from germline, CDR1 is MGHRA and CDR2 is YSYEKL. The CDR3, as DNA: TGCGCCAGCAGCCCACGGACGACTAGCGGGAGCGGCAATGAGCAGTTCTTC. Encoded protein: CASSPRTTSGSGNEQFF.

The rearrangement links TRBV11-2 to TRBJ2-7, with 9 bases identical to TRBD2. Germline CDR1 is SGHAT and CDR2 is FQNNGV. This CDR3 comprises 14 residues. V lost 3 bases and J lost 2; bases outside the gene matches: 2. DNA for the CDR3: TGTGCCAGCAGCTTCCTAGCGGGGACCTACGAGCAGTACTTC. Translating it yields CASSFLAGTYEQYF.

On this clone: Sequence at one end of the junction differs from germline and may be a read error. The rearrangement links TRBV5-6 to TRBJ2-7; perhaps TRBD1 as D (6 bases). The CDR3 totals 12 residues. CDR1 SGHDT and CDR2 YYEEEE come from the germline V gene. The chain's CDR3 is CASSFSRTDENF. The CDR3 DNA reads TGTGCCAGCAGCTTTTCCAGGACAGATGAAAACTTC.

This chain uses TRBV5-4 with TRBJ1-2, with 10 nucleotides matching TRBD1. In germline, CDR1 is SGHNT, CDR2 YYREEE (reference sequence). This CDR3 comprises 15 residues. Germline trimming cut 5 bases from V and 8 bases from J; bases unmatched to any gene: 12. CDR3 sequence (DNA): TGTGCCAGCAGGGAGGGACAGGGGACTCCGGGGGGCTACACCTTC. It codes for CASREGQGTPGGYTF.

The chain couples TRBV14 to TRBJ1-1; D is undetermined. The CDR3 is 12 amino acids. V was pared by 4 bases and J by 8 bases, with 11 bases between. The germline CDR1 and CDR2 sequences are SGHDN and FVKESK. CDR3 sequence: CASSLAGCEAFF. In DNA form, the CDR3 reads TGTGCCAGCAGCCTAGCGGGCTGCGAAGCTTTCTTT.

This clone was seen a few times. V gene TRBV30 combines with J gene TRBJ1-2, with unresolved D. This CDR3 has 12 residues. The V end lost 2 bases, the J end lost 5 bases, and 9 bases lay between the germline ends. In germline, CDR1 is GTSNPN, CDR2 SVGIG (reference sequence). The CDR3 bases are TGTGCCTGGAGTTCGAGAGCGTATGGCTACACCTTC. Its translation: CAWSSRAYGYTF.

This clone is categorized as medium-sized (0.01 to 0.1%). The V gene is TRBV25-1, the J gene TRBJ2-1; 12 bases line up with TRBD2. With V trimmed by 4 bases and J by 7 bases, 8 bases remained unmatched. The CDR3 is 16 residues long. Germline V gives CDR1 MGHDK, CDR2 SYGVNS. The CDR3 region has the DNA TGTGCCAGCAGTGGGGGGCTAGCGGGAGGGGGGAATGAGCAGTTCTTC. It specifies CASSGGLAGGGNEQFF.

Turning to this clone: Sequence at one end of the junction differs from germline and may be a read error. J is TRBJ1-4 and V is TRBV4-1, with D unclear. The CDR3 consists of 15 residues. Germline values: CDR1 MGHRA, CDR2 YSYEKL. CDR3 nucleotide sequence: TGCGCCAGCAGCCAGGCCCCGGGAACTAGTGAAAAACTGTTTTTT. Translated, it gives CASSQAPGTSEKLFF.

The V gene is TRBV6-5, the J gene TRBJ1-2; 7 bases are a match to TRBD1. The length of the CDR3 is 15 residues. With V trimmed by 0 bases and J by 3 bases, 4 bases remained unmatched. CDR1 is MNHEY and CDR2 is SVGAGI in the germline V gene. Here the CDR3 DNA reads TGTGCCAGCAGTTACTCGACAGGGCGAGACTATGGCTACACCTTC. Translating gives CASSYSTGRDYGYTF.

This sequence joins TRBV5-1 and TRBJ2-1; TRBD1 aligns across 7 bases. V lost 4 bases, J lost 10 bases, and 5 bases stayed unmatched. In germline, CDR1 is SGHRS, CDR2 YFSETQ. CDR3 size: 12 residues. CDR3 sequence reads: CASSPTGVEQFF. CDR3 sequence (DNA): TGCGCCAGCAGCCCCACAGGGGTGGAGCAGTTCTTC.

This clone showed up just a few times. V is TRBV6-6 and J is TRBJ2-7; 10 positions match TRBD2. This CDR3 has 14 amino acids. V was pared by 11 bases and J by 3 bases, with 10 bases of the junction left unmatched. In germline, CDR1 is MNHNY, CDR2 SVGAGI (reference sequence). The CDR3 reads CASNPGTSVYEQYF. The CDR3 DNA reads as TGTGCCTCCAATCCCGGGACTAGCGTCTACGAGCAGTACTTC.

The CDR3 protein is CASSSRHFLNTEAFF. The CDR3 DNA reads TGTGCCAGCAGTTCCCGACATTTTCTGAACACTGAAGCTTTCTTT. The chain uses TRBV27 and TRBJ1-1; D gene uncertain. There are 15 residues in the CDR3. The germline V gene has CDR1 MNHEY and CDR2 SMNVEV (reference sequence). V was shortened by 4 bases and J by 0 bases, with 12 bases between the two germline ends.

V is TRBV6-1 and J is TRBJ2-5, with 9 bases lining up with TRBD2. Germline V gene data show CDR1 as MNHNS and CDR2 as SASEGT. This CDR3 is 16 amino acids long. The J segment lost 7 bases and the V segment lost 1 base, leaving 10 bases of the junction unmatched. CDR3 bases: TGTGCCAGCAGTGAAGTTGATAGCGGGAGTTACCGGACCCAGTACTTC. Its protein is CASSEVDSGSYRTQYF.

The chain employs TRBV30 and TRBJ1-4; D remains ambiguous. The CDR3 contains 14 residues. CDR1 is GTSNPN and CDR2 is SVGIG in the germline V gene (reference sequence). V lost 8 bases, J lost 8 bases, and 21 bases lay in between. The CDR3 here is CAAGALKSLEKLFF. The CDR3 region has the DNA TGTGCCGCGGGCGCCTTAAAGTCGCTCGAAAAACTGTTTTTT.

As concerns this clone: This sample includes further DNA sequences coding for the same CDR3. The chain recombines TRBV6-5 with TRBJ1-4; D is perhaps TRBD1 (5 bases). The CDR3 totals 12 residues. CDR1 and CDR2 (germline): MNHEY, SVGAGI. Trimming shortened V by 0 bases and J by 11 bases, and 7 bases separated the two germline ends. The CDR3 DNA sequence: TGTGCCAGCAGTTACTCGGGGGGGAAACTGTTTTTT. Protein sequence: CASSYSGGKLFF.

This clone was recorded once. The chain couples TRBV7-8 to TRBJ2-3; 8 bases align to TRBD2. Germline V gives CDR1 SGHVS, CDR2 FQNEAQ. The J segment lost 2 bases and the V segment lost 6 bases, leaving 10 bases of the junction unmatched. This CDR3 comprises 16 residues. Here the CDR3 reads CASSSHGGGNTDTQYF. For the CDR3, the DNA is TGTGCCAGCAGTTCGCACGGGGGGGGGAACACAGATACGCAGTATTTT.

This clone has just a few counts. The chain recombines TRBV7-2 with TRBJ1-3; possible D gene TRBD1, 6 bases. Germline lookup yields CDR1 SGHTA and CDR2 FQGNSA. Trimming pared 1 base from V and 2 bases from J, leaving 12 bases between. The CDR3 consists of 16 residues. In DNA form, the CDR3 reads TGTGCCAGCAGCTTAGTTGGGTCAGGGGCTGGAAACACCATATATTTT. This translates into CASSLVGSGAGNTIYF.

The chain couples TRBV5-4 to TRBJ2-3, with TRBD2 matching 7 bases. J was trimmed by 1 base and V by 2 bases; bases with no gene match: 4. Germline V CDR1 and CDR2: SGHNT, YYREEE (reference sequence). The CDR3 has 15 residues. The CDR3 sequence: CASSFSREGTDTQYF. For the CDR3, the DNA is TGTGCCAGCAGCTTTTCACGGGAGGGCACAGATACGCAGTATTTT.

Here the CDR3 DNA reads TGTGCCAGCAGTCCATCGACAGGGGGCGGAATAGGAAACATTCAGTACTTC. Translated: CASSPSTGGGIGNIQYF. The chain uses TRBV28 and TRBJ2-4; 10 nucleotides line up with TRBD1. J lost 6 bases, V lost 5 bases, and 13 bases had no gene match. The germline CDR1 and CDR2 sequences are MDHEN and SYDVKM. The CDR3 contains 17 residues. Full variable domain (rest looked up from reference TRBV28 and TRBJ2-4): DVKVTQSSRYLVKRTGEKVFLECVQDMDHENMFWYRQDPGLGLRLIYFSYDVKMKEKGDIPEGYSVSREKKERFSLILESASTNQTSMYLCASSPSTGGGIGNIQYFGAGTRLSVL.

The J gene is TRBJ1-5, the V gene TRBV30, with D maybe TRBD1 (5 bases). CDR3 length equals 15 residues. Trimming took off 0 bases at V and 2 bases at J, with 11 bases between the two ends. The germline V gene has CDR1 GTSNPN and CDR2 SVGIG (reference sequence). The CDR3 sequence is CAWSVDSQGNQPQHF. The CDR3 DNA reads as TGTGCCTGGAGTGTAGACAGTCAAGGCAATCAGCCCCAGCATTTT. Drawing the rest from reference TRBV30 and TRBJ1-5, the complete variable domain is SQTIHQWPATLVQPVGSPLSLECTVEGTSNPNLYWYRQAAGRGLQLLFYSVGIGQISSEVPQNLSASRPQDRQFILSSKKLLLSDSGFYLCAWSVDSQGNQPQHFGDGTRLSIL.

This rearrangement joins TRBV13 to TRBJ1-2; 9 bases are a match to TRBD1. Germline V gene data show CDR1 as PRHDT and CDR2 as FYEKMQ (reference sequence). CDR3 size: 14 residues. J lost 8 bases, V lost 5 bases, and 9 bases had no gene match. The CDR3 DNA reads as TGTGCCAGCAGCCCGGGACAGGGACAACGAGGCTACACCTTC. It codes for CASSPGQGQRGYTF.

V gene TRBV5-1 combines with J gene TRBJ1-5; D is undetermined. This CDR3 is built from 15 residues. Germline-derived CDR1 and CDR2 are SGHRS and YFSETQ. V shed 1 base and J shed 0 bases, with 8 bases lying between them. CDR3 protein: CASSLSGNSNQPQHF. The CDR3 DNA reads as TGCGCCAGCAGCTTGTCGGGAAATAGCAATCAGCCCCAGCATTTT.

V is TRBV5-1 and J is TRBJ1-5; 8 bases align to TRBD1. There are 15 residues in the CDR3. Germline loops: CDR1 SGHRS, CDR2 YFSETQ. Trimming at V came to 3 bases and at J to 1 base, leaving 3 bases not matched to a gene. The CDR3 reads CASSWTGKSNQPQHF. For the CDR3, the DNA is TGCGCCAGCAGCTGGACAGGGAAGAGCAATCAGCCCCAGCATTTT.

The J gene is TRBJ1-1, the V gene TRBV5-6; D unclear. The CDR3 has 16 residues. Per germline, CDR1 SGHDT and CDR2 YYEEEE. The V gene lost 4 bases and the J gene lost 0 bases, with 16 bases spanning the gap. CDR3 coding DNA: TGTGCCAGCAGCCCAAGGGCGGGCGCTATGAACACTGAAGCTTTCTTT. Amino acids: CASSPRAGAMNTEAFF. The entire variable domain, with the rest obtained from reference TRBV5-6 and TRBJ1-1, is as follows: DAGVTQSPTHLIKTRGQQVTLRCSPKSGHDTVSWYQQALGQGPQFIFQYYEEEERQRGNFPDRFSGHQFPNYSSELNVNALLLGDSALYLCASSPRAGAMNTEAFFGQGTRLTVV.

This clone was counted a single time. This chain joins TRBV5-4 and TRBJ2-7; no definite D call. Germline CDR1 reads SGHNT; CDR2 reads YYREEE (reference sequence). The length of the CDR3 is 14 residues. The germline V and J ends were trimmed by 1 base and 3 bases, with 11 bases remaining between them. The CDR3 loop is CASSLYDKLYEQYF. For the CDR3, the DNA is TGTGCCAGCAGCTTGTATGATAAGCTCTACGAGCAGTACTTC.

The chain uses TRBV19 and TRBJ1-1; 7 positions match TRBD1. The germline gives CDR1 LNHDA, CDR2 SQIVND (reference sequence). Unmatched junction bases numbered 3, after V lost 8 bases and J lost 0 bases. This CDR3 contains 13 residues. CDR3 loop: CASGGQMNTEAFF. CDR3 DNA: TGTGCCAGTGGGGGACAGATGAACACTGAAGCTTTCTTT.